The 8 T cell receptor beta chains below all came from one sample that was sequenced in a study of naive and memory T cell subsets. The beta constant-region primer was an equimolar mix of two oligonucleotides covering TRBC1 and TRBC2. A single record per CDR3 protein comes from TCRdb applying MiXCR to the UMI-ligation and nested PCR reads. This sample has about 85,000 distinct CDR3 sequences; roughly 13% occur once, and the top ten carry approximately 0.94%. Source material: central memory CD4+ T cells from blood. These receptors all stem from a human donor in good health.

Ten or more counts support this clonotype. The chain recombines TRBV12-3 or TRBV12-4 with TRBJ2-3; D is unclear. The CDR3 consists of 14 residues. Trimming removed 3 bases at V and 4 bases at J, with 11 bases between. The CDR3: CASSLTFGADTQYF. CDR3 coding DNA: TGTGCCAGCAGTTTGACGTTTGGCGCAGATACGCAGTATTTT.

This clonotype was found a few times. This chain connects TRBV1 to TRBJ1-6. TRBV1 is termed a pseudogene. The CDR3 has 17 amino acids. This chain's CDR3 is CTSSFRQKSGHNSPLHF. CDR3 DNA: TGCACCAGCAGCTTTCGTCAGAAATCCGGCCATAATTCACCCCTCCACTTT.

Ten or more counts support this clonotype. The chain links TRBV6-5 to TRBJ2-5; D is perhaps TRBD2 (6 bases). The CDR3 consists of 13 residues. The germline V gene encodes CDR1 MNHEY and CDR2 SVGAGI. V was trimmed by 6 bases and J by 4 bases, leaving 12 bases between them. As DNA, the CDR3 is TGTGCCAGCAGGGAGGGGTTCGCAGAGACCCAGTACTTC. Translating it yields CASREGFAETQYF.

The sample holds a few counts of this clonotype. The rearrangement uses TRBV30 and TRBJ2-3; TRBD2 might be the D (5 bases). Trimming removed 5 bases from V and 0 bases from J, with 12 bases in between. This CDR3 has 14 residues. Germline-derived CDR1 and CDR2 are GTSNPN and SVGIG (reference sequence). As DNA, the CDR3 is TGTGCCTGGGGGGAAGCGGAGAGCACAGATACGCAGTATTTT. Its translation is CAWGEAESTDTQYF.

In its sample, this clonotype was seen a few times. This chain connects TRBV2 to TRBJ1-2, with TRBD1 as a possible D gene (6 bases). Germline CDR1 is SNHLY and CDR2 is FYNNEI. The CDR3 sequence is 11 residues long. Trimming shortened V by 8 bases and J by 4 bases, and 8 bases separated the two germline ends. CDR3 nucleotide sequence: TGTGCCAGCCAGGGGTCCTATGGCTACACCTTC. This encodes CASQGSYGYTF.

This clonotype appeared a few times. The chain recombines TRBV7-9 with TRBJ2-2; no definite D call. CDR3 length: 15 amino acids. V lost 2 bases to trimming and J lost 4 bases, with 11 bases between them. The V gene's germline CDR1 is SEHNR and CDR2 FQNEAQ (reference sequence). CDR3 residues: CASSLNKLLTGELFF. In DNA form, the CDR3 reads TGTGCCAGCAGCTTAAATAAGCTTCTCACCGGGGAGCTGTTTTTT. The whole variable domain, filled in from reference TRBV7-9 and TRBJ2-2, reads DTGVSQNPRHKITKRGQNVTFRCDPISEHNRLYWYRQTLGQGPEFLTYFQNEAQLEKSRLLSDRFSAERPKGSFSTLEIQRTEQGDSAMYLCASSLNKLLTGELFFGEGSRLTVL.

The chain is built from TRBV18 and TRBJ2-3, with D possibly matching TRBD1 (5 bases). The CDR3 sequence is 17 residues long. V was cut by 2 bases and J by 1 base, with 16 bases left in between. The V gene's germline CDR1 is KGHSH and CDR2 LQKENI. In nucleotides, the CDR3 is TGTGCCAGCTCACCAACGATTAGGGGCAGTGGCACAGATACGCAGTATTTT. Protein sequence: CASSPTIRGSGTDTQYF.

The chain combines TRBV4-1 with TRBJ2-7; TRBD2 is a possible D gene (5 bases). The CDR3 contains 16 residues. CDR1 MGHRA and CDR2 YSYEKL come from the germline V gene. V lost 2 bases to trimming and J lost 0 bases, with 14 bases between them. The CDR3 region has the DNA TGCGCCAGCAGCCAACTGGCGCGGGTTCTCTCCTACGAGCAGTACTTC. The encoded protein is CASSQLARVLSYEQYF.